The following is a TCR beta chain sequence with its context. Its matching antigen is unknown. This CDR3 is 13 amino acids long. The V end was cut by 7 bases, the J end by 3 bases, with 11 bases between. Germline loops: CDR1 SNHLY, CDR2 FYNNEI. This sample was taken from a study of blood T cells in healthy people across ages. Study-level points and caveats: Possibly confounding the expanded clonotype changes was the fact that donor CMV status was unknown.

A second PCR of 7 to 11 cycles used a sample-barcoded 5' primer and a J-beta primer mix. Template switching added a 12-random-nucleotide identifier to every cDNA molecule. MiXCR, applied by TCRdb to the 5' RACE reads, yields one record per CDR3 protein. This sample has about 1.4 million distinct CDR3 sequences; almost 60% occur once, and the top ten carry 5% to 7%. The chain joins TRBV2 to TRBJ2-3, with a possible D match to TRBD2 (5 bases). What was sequenced was blood. The sequence was obtained from a man aged 18-30 years in good health. In DNA form, the CDR3 reads TGTGCCAGCATCCGGGATAGGACAGATACGCAGTATTTT. Translated: CASIRDRTDTQYF. Full variable domain (outside the CDR3, taken from reference TRBV2 and TRBJ2-3): EPEVTQTPSHQVTQMGQEVILRCVPISNHLYFYWYRQILGQKVEFLVSFYNNEISEKSEIFDDQFSVERPDGSNFTLKIRSTKLEDSAMYFCASIRDRTDTQYFGPGTRLTVL.